Described below is a single T cell receptor (beta chain) sequence and its context. This specimen comes from a study of blood T cell repertoires in COVID-19. Background on the study: T cells, B-cell-depleted T cells, or PBMCs provided the cDNA or gDNA that served as material.

Methods used by the authors: Researchers report that nucleated cell counts were estimated from reference gene primer amplification. Sequencing was performed with immunoSEQ multiplex PCR; in TCRdb, only in-frame clones are kept and a portion is missing. Clonal size and the V and J genes are those of that table, whereas D and trimming came from the DNA. The repertoire includes 150,000 to 200,000 clones, around 83% of them detected once, and 1.5% to 1.9% sits in the top ten. Deletions cut 4 bases from V and 0 bases from J, with 13 bases between. Germline CDR1 reads SGHRS; CDR2 reads YFSETQ. This CDR3 contains 15 residues.

The J gene is TRBJ1-2, the V gene TRBV5-1; maybe TRBD1 (6 bases). Source material: peripheral blood. The TCR sequence derives from a human donor in a cohort sampled during active COVID-19. The CDR3 here is CASSESRGANYGYTF. CDR3 in DNA: TGCGCCAGCAGCGAAAGCAGGGGTGCTAACTATGGCTACACCTTC.